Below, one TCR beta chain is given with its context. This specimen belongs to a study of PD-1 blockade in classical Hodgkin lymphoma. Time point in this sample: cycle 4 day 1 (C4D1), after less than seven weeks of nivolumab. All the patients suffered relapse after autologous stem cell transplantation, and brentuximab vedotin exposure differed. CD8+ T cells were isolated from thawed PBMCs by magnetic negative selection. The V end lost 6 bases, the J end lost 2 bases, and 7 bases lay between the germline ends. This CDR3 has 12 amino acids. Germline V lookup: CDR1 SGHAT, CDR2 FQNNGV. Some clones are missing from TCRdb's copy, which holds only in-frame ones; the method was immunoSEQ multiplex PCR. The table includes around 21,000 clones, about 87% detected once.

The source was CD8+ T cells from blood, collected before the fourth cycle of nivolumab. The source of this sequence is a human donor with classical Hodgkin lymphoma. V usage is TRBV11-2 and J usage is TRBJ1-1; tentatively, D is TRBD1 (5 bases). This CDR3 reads CASSQGNTEAFF. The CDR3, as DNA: TGTGCCAGCAGTCAGGGAAACACTGAAGCTTTCTTT.